This TCR beta chain is drawn from a study of shared clonotypes between healthy human individuals. Here immunoSEQ multiplex PCR was the method, and the copy in TCRdb shows in-frame clones only, minus some. The table records 2 million to 2.5 million clones, approximately 90% of them present only once. The specimen sequenced was naive CD4+ T cells from PBMCs. The subset: CD45RA+ positively selected. The sequence came from a man younger than 30 in good health. Some clones in this sample may be carry-over from other donors' samples.

The CDR3 protein is CASRPREYEQYF. Written as DNA, the CDR3 is TGTGCCAGCAGGCCCAGAGAGTACGAGCAGTACTTC. This chain joins TRBV28 and TRBJ2-7; D not certain. This CDR3 has 12 residues. V was shortened by 6 bases and J by 4 bases, with 10 bases between the two germline ends. Germline loops: CDR1 MDHEN, CDR2 SYDVKM.